The 15 T cell receptor beta chains presented below share a single source sample, sequenced in a study of blood T cells in healthy people across ages. Together with a sample-barcoded 5' primer, a J-beta primer mix was included in a second PCR lasting roughly 6 to 12 cycles. A single record per CDR3 protein comes from TCRdb applying MiXCR to the 5' RACE reads. The sample gives about 930,000 distinct CDR3 sequences, just under 30% of which show up once; around 9.6% is in the top ten. This sample was shared with a second study, whose subject was T cells of mothers and their children.

Sequenced: blood. The receptors stem from a woman between 40 and 55 years old in good health.

The table lists this clonotype with a few counts. The CDR3 loop is CASAWVSDSRSYEQYF. The DNA for the CDR3 is TGTGCCAGCGCGTGGGTGTCGGACAGCCGCTCCTACGAGCAGTACTTC. The gene calls are TRBV7-6 and TRBJ2-7; a weak D match, TRBD1 (6 bases). The V gene's germline CDR1 is SGHVS and CDR2 FNYEAQ. The CDR3 spans 16 residues. With 8 bases removed from V and 0 bases from J, the gap between germline ends came to 20 bases.

This clonotype occurred a few times. The rearrangement links TRBV7-6 to TRBJ1-2; 10 bases match TRBD1. The CDR3 spans 16 residues. CDR1 SGHVS and CDR2 FNYEAQ come from the germline V gene. The V gene end was trimmed by 4 bases and the J gene end by 7 bases; junction bases not matched to a gene: 12. The CDR3 DNA reads as TGTGCCAGCAGCTCAGACGGACAGGGGGGGTACGGTGGCTACACCTTC. Residues: CASSSDGQGGYGGYTF.

As concerns this clonotype: The CDR3 does not end in the conserved phenylalanine or tryptophan, so this is likely a read error. This chain connects TRBV20-1 to TRBJ2-7; 14 bases are shared with TRBD2. V shed 3 bases, J shed 3 bases, and the junction held 10 bases outside the gene matches. Germline assignment: CDR1 DFQATT and CDR2 SNEGSKA (reference sequence). This CDR3 is built from 17 residues. The CDR3 DNA reads as TGCAGTGCTAGGACTAGCGGGGGGGCCGTACAAAGCTACGAGCAGTACTGC. Translation gives CSARTSGGAVQSYEQYC.

The CDR3 bases are TGTGCCAGCAAGGAACTAGCGGGAGACAATGAGCAGTTCTTC. Translated, it gives CASKELAGDNEQFF. The V gene is TRBV2, the J gene TRBJ2-1, with TRBD2 matching over 11 bases. Trimming cost V 7 bases and J 5 bases; bases outside gene matches: 4. The CDR3 has 14 amino acids. Per germline, CDR1 SNHLY and CDR2 FYNNEI.

This chain links TRBV28 with TRBJ1-1; D remains unclear. V was cut by 6 bases and J by 4 bases, with 21 bases left in between. Germline V gene sequence: CDR1 MDHEN, CDR2 SYDVKM. The CDR3 is made up of 16 amino acids. CDR3 region: CASSSPYGLDRTEAFF. The CDR3 DNA is TGTGCCAGCAGCTCCCCTTACGGGTTGGATCGCACTGAAGCTTTCTTT.

V and J are TRBV9 and TRBJ2-1; 7 positions agree with TRBD2. The CDR3 is 15 amino acids. V trimming: 0 bases; J trimming: 6 bases; junction bases outside the gene matches: 6. Germline CDR1 reads SGDLS; CDR2 reads YYNGEE. CDR3 in DNA: TGTGCCAGCAGCGTAGGGGGGGGAATCCCCAATGAGCAGTTCTTC. This translates into CASSVGGGIPNEQFF.

The gene calls are TRBV7-2 and TRBJ1-1, with a possible D match to TRBD1 (5 bases). The germline V and J ends were trimmed by 0 bases and 12 bases, with 17 bases remaining between them. CDR1 and CDR2 (germline): SGHTA, FQGNSA. The CDR3 is made up of 14 amino acids. The CDR3 reads CASSLAQGAGSTFF. The CDR3 DNA reads TGTGCCAGCAGCTTAGCGCAAGGGGCCGGGTCAACTTTCTTT.

A few counts support this clonotype. The rearrangement joins TRBV5-1 to TRBJ2-1; 13 positions agree with TRBD2. CDR3 length: 15 residues. Germline CDR1 SGHRS, CDR2 YFSETQ. V gave up 3 bases and J gave up 14 bases; unmatched junction bases: 11. In nucleotides, the CDR3 is TGCGCCAGCAGCTGGATCACTAGCGGGGGGGCCGAGGAGTTCTTC. Translating it yields CASSWITSGGAEEFF.

This chain connects TRBV7-2 to TRBJ2-1; 10 bases agree with TRBD2. This CDR3 has 16 residues. Germline trimming cut 0 bases from V and 6 bases from J; bases unmatched to any gene: 5. The germline CDR1 and CDR2 sequences are SGHTA and FQGNSA. The CDR3 is CASSLAVAGGVNEQFF. The CDR3 DNA follows: TGTGCCAGCAGCTTAGCGGTAGCGGGGGGCGTCAATGAGCAGTTCTTC. Variable domain in full (rest from reference TRBV7-2 and TRBJ2-1): GAGVSQSPSNKVTEKGKDVELRCDPISGHTALYWYRQSLGQGLEFLIYFQGNSAPDKSGLPSDRFSAERTGGSVSTLTIQRTQQEDSAVYLCASSLAVAGGVNEQFFGPGTRLTVL.

This clonotype was counted between two and nine times. The chain recombines TRBV4-1 with TRBJ2-3; no definite D call. CDR3 length: 13 amino acids. Looked up from germline, CDR1 is MGHRA and CDR2 is YSYEKL. Trimming pared 0 bases from V and 7 bases from J, leaving 8 bases between. The CDR3 sequence is CASSQDLGNTQYF. The CDR3 DNA reads TGCGCCAGCAGCCAAGATCTGGGAAATACGCAGTATTTT.

The chain joins TRBV5-1 to TRBJ1-1, with D possibly being TRBD1 (5 bases). Trimming pared 6 bases from V and 0 bases from J, leaving 15 bases between. The germline gives CDR1 SGHRS, CDR2 YFSETQ. CDR3 length: 15 amino acids. In DNA, the CDR3 is TGCGCCAGCACCCGATTAGGGGTGATGAACACTGAAGCTTTCTTT. Translation gives CASTRLGVMNTEAFF.

This rearrangement joins TRBV19 to TRBJ2-1; D is perhaps TRBD2 (6 bases). V was cut by 5 bases and J by 4 bases, with 15 bases left in between. Germline-derived CDR1 and CDR2 are LNHDA and SQIVND (reference sequence). The CDR3 has 15 residues. The CDR3 region has the DNA TGTGCCAGTAGTCCTTCGAGCGGGCGGTACAATGAGCAGTTCTTC. This encodes CASSPSSGRYNEQFF.

Note on this clonotype: Possible read error: a much larger clone is one base away. V is TRBV20-1 and J is TRBJ1-2, with unresolved D. Germline CDR1 is DFQATT and CDR2 is SNEGSKA (reference sequence). The CDR3 is 12 residues long. The CDR3 loop reads CRAVYIGYGYTF. Here the CDR3 DNA reads TGCAGGGCTGTTTATATTGGCTATGGCTACACCTTC.

This clonotype came up many times. V usage is TRBV12-3 or TRBV12-4 and J usage is TRBJ1-2; 7 bases are a match to TRBD1. The CDR3 contains 12 residues. Trimming took 6 bases from V and 7 from J; bases not matched to a gene: 5. CDR3 sequence: CASREGASGYTF. The CDR3 DNA sequence: TGTGCCAGCAGAGAGGGGGCCAGTGGCTACACCTTC.

This sequence joins TRBV12-3 or TRBV12-4 and TRBJ2-2; the D is unclear. V lost 3 bases and J 5 bases, leaving 10 bases between the germline ends. There are 14 residues in the CDR3. The CDR3 nucleotides are TGTGCCAGCAGTTTGTCCATGGCTACCGGGGAGCTGTTTTTT. This gives the protein CASSLSMATGELFF.